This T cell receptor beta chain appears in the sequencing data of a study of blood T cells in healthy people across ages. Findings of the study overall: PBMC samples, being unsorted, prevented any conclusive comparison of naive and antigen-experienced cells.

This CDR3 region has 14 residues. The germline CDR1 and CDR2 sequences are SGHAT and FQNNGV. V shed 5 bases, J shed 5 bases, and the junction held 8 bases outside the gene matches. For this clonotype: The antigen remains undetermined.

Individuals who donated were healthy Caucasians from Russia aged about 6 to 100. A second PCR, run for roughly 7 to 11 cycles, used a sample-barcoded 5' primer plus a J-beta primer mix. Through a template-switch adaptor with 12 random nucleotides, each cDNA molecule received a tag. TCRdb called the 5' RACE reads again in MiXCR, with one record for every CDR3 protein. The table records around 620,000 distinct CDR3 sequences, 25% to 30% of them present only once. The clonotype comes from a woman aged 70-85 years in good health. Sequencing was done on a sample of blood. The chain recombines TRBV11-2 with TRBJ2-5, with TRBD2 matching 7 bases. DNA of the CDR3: TGTGCCAGCAGCCGACGGACTAGGGAGGAGACCCAGTACTTC. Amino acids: CASSRRTREETQYF. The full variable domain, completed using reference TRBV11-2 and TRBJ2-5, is EAGVAQSPRYKIIEKRQSVAFWCNPISGHATLYWYQQILGQGPKLLIQFQNNGVVDDSQLPKDRFSAERLKGVDSTLKIQPAKLEDSAVYLCASSRRTREETQYFGPGTRLLVL.